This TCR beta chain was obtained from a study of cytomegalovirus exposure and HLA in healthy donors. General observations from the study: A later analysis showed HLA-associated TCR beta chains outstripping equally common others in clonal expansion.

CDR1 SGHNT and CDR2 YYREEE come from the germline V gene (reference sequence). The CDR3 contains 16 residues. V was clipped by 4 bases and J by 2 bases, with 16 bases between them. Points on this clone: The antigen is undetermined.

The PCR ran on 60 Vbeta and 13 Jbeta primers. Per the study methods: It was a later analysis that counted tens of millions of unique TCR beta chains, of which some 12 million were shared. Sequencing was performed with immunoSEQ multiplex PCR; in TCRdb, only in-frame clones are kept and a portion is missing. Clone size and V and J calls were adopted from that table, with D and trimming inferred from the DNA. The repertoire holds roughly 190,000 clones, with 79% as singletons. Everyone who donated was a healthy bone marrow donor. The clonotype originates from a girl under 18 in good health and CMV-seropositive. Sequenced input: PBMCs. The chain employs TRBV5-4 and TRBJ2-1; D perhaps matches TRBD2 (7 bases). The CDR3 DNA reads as TGTGCCAGCAGCATGGGGGGCGGGGGAACCTACAATGAGCAGTTCTTC. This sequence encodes CASSMGGGGTYNEQFF.